The next 5 T cell receptor beta chains were all read from a single sample in a study of blood T cell repertoires in COVID-19. Repertoires were generated with immunoSEQ multiplex PCR, while TCRdb's copy carries only in-frame clones and drops some. The data show 200,000 to 250,000 clones, almost 90% seen once. Sequences were obtained from peripheral blood. The receptors derive from a man aged 18 to 29 with active or convalescent COVID-19.

The CDR3 nucleotides are TGTGCCAGCACCTCACCTAACGGGAACAATGAGCAGTTCTTC. Encoded protein: CASTSPNGNNEQFF. This sequence joins TRBV7-9 and TRBJ2-1, with TRBD2 as a possible D gene (5 bases). V lost 7 bases, J lost 5 bases, and 15 bases lay in between. Germline CDR1 reads SEHNR; CDR2 reads FQNEAQ (reference sequence). The CDR3 is 14 amino acids.

V is TRBV18 and J is TRBJ2-1; possibly TRBD2 for D (6 bases). Looked up from germline, CDR1 is KGHSH and CDR2 is LQKENI. This CDR3 region has 17 residues. Trimming shortened V by 5 bases and J by 8 bases, and 25 bases separated the two germline ends. The chain's CDR3 is CASSGGNPALLGYEQFF. CDR3 bases: TGTGCCAGCTCAGGGGGGAACCCGGCTCTACTAGGGTATGAGCAGTTCTTC.

The chain uses TRBV9 and TRBJ2-7, with 8 bases lining up with TRBD1. The CDR3 consists of 13 residues. V dropped 3 bases and J dropped 6; count of bases not matched to a gene: 5. Germline assignment: CDR1 SGDLS and CDR2 YYNGEE. This CDR3 is CASSAGQGGEQYF. CDR3 coding DNA: TGTGCCAGCAGCGCCGGACAGGGCGGCGAGCAGTACTTC.

This clone occurred a few times. This chain connects TRBV7-6 to TRBJ2-1; 7 positions agree with TRBD1. The CDR3 loop spans 17 amino acids. Germline lookup yields CDR1 SGHVS and CDR2 FNYEAQ. Losses at the gene ends were 5 bases for V and 2 bases for J; bases not matched to a gene: 12. The CDR3 nucleotides are TGTGCCAGCAGCCTGATCGACAGGGAAACCCCCTACAATGAGCAGTTCTTC. Translation gives CASSLIDRETPYNEQFF.

The genes are TRBV5-4 and TRBJ2-1; 10 bases agree with TRBD2. The ends lost 4 bases at V and 4 bases at J; junction bases unmatched: 8. The V gene's germline CDR1 is SGHNT and CDR2 YYREEE (reference sequence). The CDR3 has 16 amino acids. The CDR3 sequence: CASSGSSGSTYNEQFF. Here the CDR3 DNA reads TGTGCCAGCAGCGGATCTAGCGGGAGCACATACAATGAGCAGTTCTTC.